Reported below is one T cell receptor (beta chain). This clone was detected a few times. This clone's antigen is unknown. Base qualities were left out, and no much larger clone turns up one base away. TCRbeta CDR3 regions were amplified from genomic DNA using the immunoSEQ Assay, a bias-controlled multiplex PCR. The authors' pipeline ran thus. The number of nucleated cells in each sample was estimated from the amplification of reference gene primers within the assay. To quantify the absolute abundance of each unique TCRbeta CDR3 rearrangement, sequence reads were collapsed and filtered. Productive Simpson clonality was computed per sample as the square root of Simpson's diversity index over productive rearrangements. The immuneACCESS repertoire file appears here via TCRdb, limited to in-frame rearrangements. These files lack a portion of the clones; in checked studies, under half of the deficit traces to unresolved V genes, and the cause of the others is not known. That table gives V, J and clone size, and the DNA gave D and trimming. This sample comprises some 270,000 clones, roughly 82% of them detected only once. The ten most abundant clones make up approximately 6.2% of the sample.

Deletion took 2 bases off V and 10 bases off J, with a span of 18 bases between the germline ends. The germline V gene supplies CDR1 MDHEN and CDR2 SYDVKM. The CDR3 runs 15 residues from the cysteine to the phenylalanine. Of all the DNA, just the CDR3 is kept, 45 bases in frame from base 1. This specimen comes from a study of blood T cell repertoires in COVID-19 (dated by TCRdb to the early 2020s). At the level of the whole study: Collaborator samples came from the United States, Italy and Spain and covered acute and convalescent phases of COVID-19. The material from the prospective study consisted of cDNA or gDNA derived from T cells, B-cell-depleted T cells, or PBMCs. Samples came from the ongoing ImmuneRACE study (first 160 participants) plus 1,254 subjects from 6 global collaborators. The dataset comprised deeply sampled blood TCRbeta repertoires from subjects exposed to, actively infected with, or recovered from COVID-19. HLA class I and class II types, where available, came from metadata supplied by the sample provider rather than from assay-based typing. A freely available public database, intended as a resource for researchers studying the immune response to SARS-CoV-2, is where the repertoires were released. Sample metadata almost always included a de-identified subject ID, COVID-19 status, age in years and sex. The research as a whole found: The quantity of clinical and demographic metadata differed by source and by participant and was supplied without curation.

One collaborating source in Seattle enrolled patients during active infection and followed them longitudinally through the course of disease. The collaborating institutions used their own protocols to collect whole blood in K2EDTA tubes. Collaborator samples were shipped for TCRbeta analysis as frozen whole blood, isolated PBMCs, or DNA extracted from either sample type. The chain is assembled from TRBV28 and TRBJ2-1, with TRBD1 tentatively as D gene (7 bases match). This TCR was recovered from a woman older than 75 with COVID-19, enrolled during active disease. The sample taken for sequencing was peripheral blood. The CDR3 region: CASSLNQGGRVEQFF. In nucleotide form, the sequence is TGTGCCAGCAGTTTAAACCAGGGGGGCCGGGTCGAGCAGTTCTTC.